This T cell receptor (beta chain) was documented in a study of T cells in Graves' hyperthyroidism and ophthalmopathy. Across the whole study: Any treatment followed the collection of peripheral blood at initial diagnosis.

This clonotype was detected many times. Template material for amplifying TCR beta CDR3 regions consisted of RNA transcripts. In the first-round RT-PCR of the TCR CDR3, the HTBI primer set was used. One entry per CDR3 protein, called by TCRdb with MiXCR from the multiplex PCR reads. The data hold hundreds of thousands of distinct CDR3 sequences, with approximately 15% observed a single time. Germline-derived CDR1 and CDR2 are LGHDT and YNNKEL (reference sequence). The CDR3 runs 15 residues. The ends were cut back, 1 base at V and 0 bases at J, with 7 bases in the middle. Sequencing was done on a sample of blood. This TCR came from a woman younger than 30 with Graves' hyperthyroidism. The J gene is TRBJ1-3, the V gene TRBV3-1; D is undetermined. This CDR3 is CASSQVVNSGNTIYF. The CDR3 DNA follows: TGTGCCAGCAGCCAAGTGGTGAACTCTGGAAACACCATATATTTT. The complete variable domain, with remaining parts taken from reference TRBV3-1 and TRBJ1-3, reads DTAVSQTPKYLVTQMGNDKSIKCEQNLGHDTMYWYKQDSKKFLKIMFSYNNKELIINETVPNRFSPKSPDKAHLNLHINSLELGDSAVYFCASSQVVNSGNTIYFGEGSWLTVV.